These 7 T cell receptor beta chains were sequenced from one sample in a study of early T cells in non-severe SARS-CoV-2 infection. TCRdb passed the 5' RACE reads through MiXCR, listing each CDR3 protein once. This sample carries roughly 83,000 distinct CDR3 sequences, about 12% of them seen once, and the ten largest clones take 3.5% to 5%. The sample was whole blood, taken at baseline. The source is an adult who was a healthcare worker with PCR-confirmed SARS-CoV-2 infection or an uninfected control (not recorded which).

The genes are TRBV11-2 and TRBJ1-5; 9 bases are a match to TRBD1. This CDR3 is 15 amino acids long. Trimming at V came to 4 bases and at J to 6 bases, leaving 7 bases not matched to a gene. Per the germline V gene, CDR1 is SGHAT and CDR2 is FQNNGV. Here the CDR3 reads CASSSDRGGGQPQHF. The CDR3 nucleotides read TGTGCCAGCAGCTCGGACAGGGGAGGGGGTCAGCCCCAGCATTTT.

This sequence joins TRBV2 and TRBJ2-3, with TRBD2 identical over 9 bases. The germline V gene encodes CDR1 SNHLY and CDR2 FYNNEI. Losses at the gene ends were 4 bases for V and 4 bases for J; bases not matched to a gene: 6. This CDR3 spans 15 amino acids. The DNA of the CDR3 is TGTGCCAGCAGTGCGGGGCGGGGGGGCCCAGATACGCAGTATTTT. This translates into CASSAGRGGPDTQYF.

This clonotype was recorded a few times. The chain recombines TRBV27 with TRBJ2-7, with TRBD2 matching 10 bases. The CDR3 covers 14 residues. The trim removed 8 bases at V and 4 bases at J, leaving 8 bases unmatched. Germline V lookup: CDR1 MNHEY, CDR2 SMNVEV (reference sequence). Here the CDR3 DNA reads TGTGCCAGCGGGAGCGGGGGGGCCCAGTACGAGCAGTACTTC. It codes for CASGSGGAQYEQYF.

This clonotype was recorded many times. The V gene is TRBV2, the J gene TRBJ2-3; D remains ambiguous. Per the germline V gene, CDR1 is SNHLY and CDR2 is FYNNEI. The V gene lost 5 bases and the J gene lost 1 base, with 13 bases spanning the gap. CDR3 length: 15 amino acids. CDR3 sequence reads: CASSPGPYRTDTQYF. DNA for the CDR3: TGTGCCAGCAGTCCCGGCCCCTACCGCACAGATACGCAGTATTTT.

This sequence joins TRBV2 and TRBJ1-5; 8 positions match TRBD1. The CDR3 runs to 13 residues. V shed 5 bases, J shed 7 bases, and the junction held 4 bases outside the gene matches. Per the germline V gene, CDR1 is SNHLY and CDR2 is FYNNEI. The CDR3 spells CASSQTGDQPQHF. In DNA form, the CDR3 reads TGTGCCAGCAGTCAGACAGGGGACCAGCCCCAGCATTTT.

At least ten counts were recorded for this clonotype. The chain combines TRBV9 with TRBJ1-1; the D gene is possibly TRBD1 (6 bases). The V gene's germline CDR1 is SGDLS and CDR2 YYNGEE. The CDR3 loop spans 13 amino acids. Trimming took off 4 bases at V and 11 bases at J, with 18 bases between the two ends. The CDR3 spells CASSNRVGEDAFF. The CDR3 DNA reads TGTGCCAGCAGCAACAGGGTGGGGGAAGACGCTTTCTTT.

Many counts were recorded for this clonotype. The chain couples TRBV20-1 to TRBJ2-5; TRBD2 matches at 10 bases. The CDR3 sequence is 14 residues long. In germline, CDR1 is DFQATT, CDR2 SNEGSKA (reference sequence). With 6 bases clipped from V and 5 bases from J, the junction kept 9 bases outside the gene matches. Here the CDR3 reads CSAKRGGRGETQYF. CDR3 nucleotides: TGCAGTGCAAAGCGGGGGGGCCGAGGGGAGACCCAGTACTTC.